The rows below give T cell receptor beta chains drawn from one sample of a study of blood T cell dynamics during melanoma immunotherapy. Data came from immunoSEQ multiplex PCR; TCRdb stores just in-frame clones and leaves some out. The table has roughly 7,600 clones, over 75% seen once; the top ten hold roughly 5.4%. Sequenced here: blood, sampled from a patient treated with checkpoint blockade. The receptors stem from a human donor with melanoma. The CDR3 runs from the conserved cysteine through the conserved F or W. A D gene is named only where the DNA matches it firmly. Only part of the rows carry a size: once, few, many, or a class if the clone is expanded.

D | J | size | V | CDR3 | DNA
TRBD1 | TRBJ1-1 | . | TRBV19 | CASSYDRATEAFF | TGTGCCAGTAGTTATGACAGGGCTACTGAAGCTTTCTTT
. | TRBJ1-5 | . | TRBV19 | CASSWVLNQPQHF | TGTGCCAGTAGTTGGGTCTTAAATCAGCCCCAGCATTTT
TRBD1 | TRBJ1-3 | . | TRBV6-1 | CASRGTGSGNTIYF | TGTGCCAGCAGAGGGACAGGATCTGGAAACACCATATATTTT
. | TRBJ1-5 | once | TRBV6-5 | CASSETLINQPQHF | TGTGCCAGCAGTGAGACTTTGATCAATCAGCCCCAGCATTTT
. | TRBJ2-3 | . | TRBV2 | CASSEQPDTQYF | TGTGCCAGCAGTGAGCAGCCCGATACGCAGTATTTT
. | TRBJ1-6 | . | TRBV28 | CASRPMGRINSPLHF | TGTGCCAGCAGGCCAATGGGACGAATCAATTCACCCCTCCACTTT
. | TRBJ1-5 | few | TRBV9 | CASSVGNQPQHF | TGTGCCAGCAGCGTAGGCAATCAGCCCCAGCATTTT
. | TRBJ1-2 | . | TRBV25-1 | CASSEAGEKYNYGYTF | TGTGCCAGCAGTGAGGCAGGGGAGAAGTATAACTATGGCTACACCTTC
TRBD1 | TRBJ1-4 | once | TRBV7-6 | CASARDRNEKLFF | TGTGCCAGCGCTAGGGACAGGAATGAAAAACTGTTTTTT
TRBD1 | TRBJ2-7 | . | TRBV27 | CASRRTGAHEQYF | TGTGCCAGCAGGCGGACAGGGGCCCACGAGCAGTACTTC
TRBD1 | TRBJ1-1 | . | TRBV9 | CASSPRQGGDTEAFF | TGTGCCAGCAGCCCAAGACAGGGGGGAGACACTGAAGCTTTCTTT
. | TRBJ1-1 | . | TRBV30 | CAWSAPGLPNTEAFF | TGTGCCTGGAGTGCCCCGGGACTTCCGAACACTGAAGCTTTCTTT
. | TRBJ2-5 | . | TRBV29-1 | CSVQPGAGETQYF | TGCAGCGTTCAGCCGGGGGCGGGAGAGACCCAGTACTTC
. | TRBJ2-2 | once | TRBV19 | CASNPRGRVAGELFF | TGTGCCAGTAACCCCAGGGGTCGTGTGGCCGGGGAGCTGTTTTTT
TRBD1 | TRBJ1-2 | few | TRBV4-1 | CASSPGTGLYGYTF | TGCGCCAGCAGCCCCGGGACAGGGTTATATGGCTACACCTTC
TRBD1 | TRBJ2-7 | . | TRBV6-1 | CASVSGTGAYEYF | TGTGCCAGCGTATCCGGGACAGGGGCATATGAGTACTTC
. | TRBJ1-1 | . | TRBV2 | CASSLRGSTRNTEAFF | TGTGCCAGCAGCCTCAGGGGTTCCACAAGGAACACTGAAGCTTTCTTT
. | TRBJ1-5 | . | TRBV7-8 | CASSLQGWQPQHF | TGTGCCAGCAGCTTACAGGGGTGGCAGCCCCAGCATTTT
. | TRBJ1-1 | . | TRBV6-5 | CASYGWGKAFF | TGTGCCAGCTACGGGTGGGGGAAAGCTTTCTTT
. | TRBJ1-1 | . | TRBV4-1 | CASSQGPGRRNTEAFF | TGCGCCAGCAGCCAAGGGCCAGGGAGAAGGAACACTGAAGCTTTCTTT
. | TRBJ1-2 | . | TRBV6-1 | CASGLWGSSNYGYTF | TGTGCCAGCGGTTTATGGGGGAGCTCTAACTATGGCTACACCTTC
TRBD1 | TRBJ1-2 | . | TRBV5-6 | CASSSRDRGGYGYTF | TGTGCCAGCAGCTCCCGGGACAGGGGCGGTTATGGCTACACCTTC
. | TRBJ2-7 | . | TRBV2 | CASDSWVSGEQYF | TGTGCCAGCGACTCCTGGGTATCGGGTGAGCAGTACTTC
. | TRBJ2-1 | . | TRBV7-6 | CASSLAANLEQFF | TGTGCCAGCAGCCTCGCGGCTAATTTGGAGCAGTTCTTC
. | TRBJ2-2 | . | TRBV10-1 | CASSDLRDFWNTGELFF | TGCGCCAGCAGTGACCTCCGGGACTTTTGGAACACCGGGGAGCTGTTTTTT
TRBD1 | TRBJ2-5 | . | TRBV7-3 | CASSLLGPGQGLLETQYF | TGTGCCAGCAGCCTCCTGGGACCTGGACAGGGGCTTTTGGAGACCCAGTACTTC
. | TRBJ1-2 | . | TRBV6-6 | CASRDPTINGYTF | TGTGCCAGCAGGGACCCCACCATCAATGGCTACACCTTC
. | TRBJ1-5 | once | TRBV2 | CASRDGQQPQHF | TGTGCCAGTAGGGATGGACAGCAGCCCCAGCATTTT
. | TRBJ1-4 | . | TRBV11-2 | CASRHREANEKLFF | TGTGCCAGCAGACACAGGGAGGCTAATGAAAAACTGTTTTTT
. | TRBJ2-7 | . | TRBV5-4 | CASSSDSSAYEQYF | TGTGCCAGCAGCTCCGACTCCTCCGCCTACGAGCAGTACTTC
TRBD1 | TRBJ1-1 | . | TRBV6-6 | CASSQQGPQQRAFF | TGTGCCAGCAGTCAACAGGGGCCGCAACAGAGAGCTTTCTTT
. | TRBJ1-2 | . | TRBV2 | CASRPQSYGYTF | TGTGCCAGCAGACCGCAGAGCTATGGCTACACCTTC
. | TRBJ2-2 | . | TRBV2 | CASSPTTFTGELFF | TGTGCCAGCAGTCCAACGACTTTCACCGGGGAGCTGTTTTTT
. | TRBJ1-6 | . | TRBV11-2 | CASSFRDTYNSPLHF | TGTGCCAGCAGCTTTCGGGACACCTATAATTCACCCCTCCACTTT
TRBD1 | TRBJ1-2 | . | TRBV19 | CASRPLTGTGYTF | TGTGCCAGTAGGCCTCTGACAGGGACGGGCTACACCTTC
TRBD1 | TRBJ1-5 | . | TRBV6-1 | CASSAPGQGKYQPQHF | TGTGCCAGCAGTGCCCCGGGACAGGGGAAATATCAGCCCCAGCATTTT
. | TRBJ1-2 | . | TRBV7-9 | CASSLSGPEGYTF | TGTGCCAGCAGCTTATCCGGACCGGAGGGCTACACCTTC
. | TRBJ1-2 | . | TRBV18 | CASSPGSELDGYTF | TGTGCCAGCTCACCGGGATCGGAACTCGATGGCTACACCTTC
. | TRBJ1-2 | . | TRBV14 | CASSPRTYFSYGYTF | TGTGCCAGCAGCCCCCGGACCTATTTCTCCTATGGCTACACCTTC
. | TRBJ2-6 | . | TRBV5-1 | CASSLGFGSGANVLTF | TGCGCCAGCAGCTTGGGCTTTGGGTCCGGGGCCAACGTCCTGACTTTC
. | TRBJ1-5 | few | TRBV7-2 | CASSLGGLLQPQHF | TGTGCCAGCAGTTTGGGGGGCCTTCTGCAGCCCCAGCATTTT
TRBD2 | TRBJ2-5 | . | TRBV5-1 | CASSLGLAGGETQYF | TGCGCCAGCAGCTTGGGGCTAGCGGGAGGAGAGACCCAGTACTTC
TRBD2 | TRBJ2-5 | . | TRBV7-8 | CASSASGMVETQYF | TGTGCCAGCAGCGCTAGCGGGATGGTGGAGACCCAGTACTTC
. | TRBJ1-4 | . | TRBV30 | CAWSSEVEKLFF | TGTGCCTGGAGTTCTGAGGTCGAAAAACTGTTTTTT
. | TRBJ1-2 | . | TRBV7-2 | CASSPQAPGPNSDYGYTF | TGTGCCAGCAGCCCTCAGGCCCCGGGACCCAACTCGGACTATGGCTACACCTTC
. | TRBJ1-1 | . | TRBV11-2 | CASSYSGNTEAFF | TGTGCCAGCAGCTATTCAGGGAACACTGAAGCTTTCTTT
. | TRBJ1-1 | . | TRBV5-1 | CASSSLQGSPEAFF | TGCGCCAGCAGCTCCTTACAGGGCTCCCCTGAAGCTTTCTTT
. | TRBJ1-1 | . | TRBV19 | CASRDRQEPPEAFF | TGTGCCAGTAGGGATAGACAGGAGCCCCCTGAAGCTTTCTTT
. | TRBJ2-6 | . | TRBV19 | CASTYWRGSSGANVLTF | TGTGCCAGCACTTATTGGCGGGGTTCCTCTGGGGCCAACGTCCTGACTTTC
. | TRBJ2-5 | . | TRBV6-1 | CASSRGQTQETQYF | TGTGCCAGCAGCAGAGGGCAGACCCAAGAGACCCAGTACTTC
. | TRBJ1-3 | . | TRBV5-1 | CASSRGGGNTIYF | TGCGCCAGCAGCCGAGGGGGTGGAAACACCATATATTTT
. | TRBJ2-7 | . | TRBV2 | CASTINGHEQYF | TGTGCCAGCACAATTAATGGCCACGAGCAGTACTTC
TRBD1 | TRBJ2-6 | . | TRBV19 | CASSIRGKGANVLTF | TGTGCCAGTAGTATCAGGGGGAAAGGGGCCAACGTCCTGACTTTC
. | TRBJ1-2 | . | TRBV15 | CATSSPYLGYGYTF | TGTGCCACCAGCAGTCCGTATCTAGGGTATGGCTACACCTTC
TRBD1 | TRBJ2-7 | . | TRBV27 | CASSPRQGSYEQYF | TGTGCCAGCAGTCCCCGACAGGGATCCTACGAGCAGTACTTC
TRBD2 | TRBJ2-1 | once | TRBV9 | CASSVEDGRVQNEQFF | TGTGCCAGCAGCGTAGAAGACGGGAGGGTTCAGAATGAGCAGTTCTTC
. | TRBJ1-3 | . | TRBV5-4 | CASSVQARTSGNTIYF | TGTGCCAGCAGCGTTCAGGCAAGGACCTCTGGAAACACCATATATTTT
. | TRBJ1-1 | . | TRBV19 | CASSTGARTEAFF | TGTGCCAGTAGTACGGGAGCGAGAACTGAAGCTTTCTTT